The 21 T cell receptor beta chains in this list originate from one sample, sequenced in a study of T-cell memory formation after mild COVID-19. TCRdb recomputed calls from the 5' RACE reads with MiXCR, one row per CDR3 protein. The sample holds around 200,000 distinct CDR3 sequences, roughly a tenth seen once. The sequenced sample consisted of PBMCs or a T cell subset sorted from them (not recorded which). Receptor source: a young man who had mild COVID-19 (a few samples of this study predate the infection). Cell type and time point are not known.

The table lists this clonotype with a few counts. The J gene is TRBJ2-5, the V gene TRBV20-1; 12 bases align to TRBD2. With 3 bases clipped from V and 5 bases from J, the junction kept 10 bases outside the gene matches. This CDR3 spans 16 amino acids. CDR1 is DFQATT and CDR2 is SNEGSKA in the germline V gene (reference sequence). CDR3 loop: CSARKSSGGGRETQYF. The CDR3 nucleotides read TGCAGTGCTAGGAAGTCTAGCGGGGGGGGTAGGGAGACCCAGTACTTC.

In DNA form, the CDR3 reads TGTGCCAGCAGCTTGCAGGGGGAAAGTTCACCCCTCCACTTT. Translation gives CASSLQGESSPLHF. This chain connects TRBV7-3 to TRBJ1-6; 7 positions match TRBD1. Germline V lookup: CDR1 SGHTA, CDR2 FQGTGA. The ends lost 3 bases at V and 9 bases at J; junction bases unmatched: 5. The CDR3 length is 14 residues.

The chain joins TRBV9 to TRBJ1-2, with TRBD1 identical over 7 bases. Germline assignment: CDR1 SGDLS and CDR2 YYNGEE. The CDR3 consists of 15 residues. V lost 0 bases, J lost 1 base, and 3 bases stayed unmatched. Here the CDR3 DNA reads TGTGCCAGCAGCGTAGGGGACAGACTTAACTATGGCTACACCTTC. The encoded protein is CASSVGDRLNYGYTF.

This clonotype was counted a few times. V and J are TRBV2 and TRBJ1-6; D possibly corresponds to TRBD1 (5 bases). Germline assignment: CDR1 SNHLY and CDR2 FYNNEI. The CDR3 is 15 residues long. Trimming pared 2 bases from V and 4 bases from J, leaving 9 bases between. CDR3 DNA sequence: TGTGCCAGCAGTGAACAGGGACCATATAATTCACCCCTCCACTTT. Translating gives CASSEQGPYNSPLHF.

In its sample, this clonotype was seen a few times. The chain employs TRBV7-9 and TRBJ1-1; a weak D match, TRBD1 (5 bases). There are 13 residues in the CDR3. Looked up from germline, CDR1 is SEHNR and CDR2 is FQNEAQ (reference sequence). Trimming took off 0 bases at V and 5 bases at J, with 7 bases between the two ends. CDR3 DNA: TGTGCCAGCAGCTTAGCCGAGGGGACTGAAGCTTTCTTT. Its translation: CASSLAEGTEAFF.

The gene calls are TRBV7-9 and TRBJ1-6; D unclear. V dropped 5 bases and J dropped 7 bases, with 15 bases sitting between them. Germline CDR1 reads SEHNR; CDR2 reads FQNEAQ (reference sequence). This CDR3 has 15 amino acids. CDR3 amino acids: CASSPPATGNSPLHF. The DNA of the CDR3 is TGTGCCAGCAGCCCCCCTGCCACTGGCAATTCACCCCTCCACTTT.

CDR3 nucleotide sequence: TGCAGTGCAAGTCCGGGACAGGGGTACGAGCAGTACTTC. This codes for CSASPGQGYEQYF. The chain couples TRBV20-1 to TRBJ2-7; 10 bases line up with TRBD1. The CDR3 is 13 residues long. Germline CDR1 DFQATT, CDR2 SNEGSKA (reference sequence). V shed 6 bases, J shed 4 bases, and the junction held 6 bases outside the gene matches.

This clonotype was seen more than once but under ten times. V usage is TRBV4-1 and J usage is TRBJ2-1; TRBD2 aligns across 7 bases. This CDR3 is 16 amino acids long. In germline, CDR1 is MGHRA, CDR2 YSYEKL. J lost 0 bases, V lost 0 bases, and 2 bases had no gene match. CDR3 loop: CASSQDRGDSYNEQFF. The CDR3 coding sequence is TGCGCCAGCAGCCAAGATCGGGGGGACTCCTACAATGAGCAGTTCTTC.

The chain joins TRBV6-2 or TRBV6-3 to TRBJ2-3; D gene uncertain. CDR1 is MNHEY, CDR2 SVGEGT, per germline. The CDR3 contains 12 residues. V gave up 5 bases and J gave up 4 bases, with 7 bases separating them. The CDR3 bases are TGTGCCAGCAGTCAACTCCCAGATACGCAGTATTTT. The encoded protein is CASSQLPDTQYF.

In this sample, this clonotype turned up many times. The chain employs TRBV2 and TRBJ1-5, with 7 bases aligning to TRBD1. The CDR3 has 15 amino acids. Trimming cost V 4 bases and J 1 base; bases outside gene matches: 4. Germline-derived CDR1 and CDR2 are SNHLY and FYNNEI. In DNA, the CDR3 is TGTGCCAGCAGTGCGCAGGGGGGCAGCAATCAGCCCCAGCATTTT. Translation: CASSAQGGSNQPQHF.

J is TRBJ1-1 and V is TRBV15; D gene uncertain. The CDR3 covers 15 residues. Germline V gene data show CDR1 as LNHNV and CDR2 as YYDKDF (reference sequence). V was clipped by 0 bases and J by 4 bases, with 12 bases between them. The CDR3 DNA reads as TGTGCCACCAGCAGAGAAAAGGGCGGAGGCACTGAAGCTTTCTTT. It is translated as CATSREKGGGTEAFF.

In this sample, this clonotype turned up many times. V and J are TRBV11-3 and TRBJ2-2, with D perhaps given as TRBD1 or TRBD2 (6 bases each). The CDR3 length is 17 residues. Germline lookup yields CDR1 SGHNT and CDR2 YENEEA. V shed 5 bases and J shed 1 base, with 17 bases lying between them. The DNA of the CDR3 is TGTGCCAGCAGCCATCGGGGGCGAGCGGGGAACACCGGGGAGCTGTTTTTT. Encoded protein: CASSHRGRAGNTGELFF. The full variable domain, its missing parts supplied by reference TRBV11-3 and TRBJ2-2, is EAGVVQSPRYKIIEKKQPVAFWCNPISGHNTLYWYLQNLGQGPELLIRYENEEAVDDSQLPKDRFSAERLKGVDSTLKIQPAELGDSAVYLCASSHRGRAGNTGELFFGEGSRLTVL.

The V and J genes are TRBV6-2 or TRBV6-3 and TRBJ2-7; weak D call: TRBD1 (6 bases). The V gene lost 6 bases and the J gene lost 7 bases, with 16 bases spanning the gap. This CDR3 has 13 residues. Germline lookup yields CDR1 MNHEY and CDR2 SVGEGT. The CDR3 DNA reads as TGTGCCAGCAGATCGAGGGGGTTGCGGGAGCAGTACGTC. Translation: CASRSRGLREQYV.

This chain joins TRBV5-5 and TRBJ2-3; 7 nucleotides align to TRBD2. CDR1 and CDR2 (germline): SGHKS, YYEKEE (reference sequence). V gave up 1 base and J gave up 2 bases; unmatched junction bases: 1. CDR3 length: 14 residues. For the CDR3, the DNA is TGTGCCAGCAGCTTGCGGGGGGTCACAGATACGCAGTATTTT. It yields the protein CASSLRGVTDTQYF.

This clonotype was detected a few times. The chain employs TRBV28 and TRBJ2-2, with D possibly matching TRBD2 (6 bases). With 0 bases removed from V and 4 bases from J, the gap between germline ends came to 6 bases. In germline, CDR1 is MDHEN, CDR2 SYDVKM. The CDR3 totals 14 residues. CDR3 sequence reads: CASSLWGGTGELFF. Here the CDR3 DNA reads TGTGCCAGCAGTTTATGGGGGGGCACCGGGGAGCTGTTTTTT.

Only a few counts were recorded for this clonotype. The V gene is TRBV18, the J gene TRBJ1-2; D not certain. Trimming cost V 3 bases and J 3 bases, with 11 bases left between them. Per germline, CDR1 KGHSH and CDR2 LQKENI. The CDR3 extends over 14 amino acids. Written as DNA, the CDR3 is TGTGCCAGCTCACCTCCCGGCAGCTACTATGGCTACACCTTC. Translating gives CASSPPGSYYGYTF. Combining the CDR3 with reference TRBV18 and TRBJ1-2 gives the whole variable domain NAGVMQNPRHLVRRRGQEARLRCSPMKGHSHVYWYRQLPEEGLKFMVYLQKENIIDESGMPKERFSAEFPKEGPSILRIQQVVRGDSAAYFCASSPPGSYYGYTFGSGTRLTVV.

This clonotype has a handful of counts. This chain links TRBV7-9 with TRBJ2-7; the match to TRBD1 covers 9 bases. CDR3 length equals 18 residues. J lost 0 bases, V lost 6 bases, and 15 bases had no gene match. Germline V gene lookup returns CDR1 SEHNR and CDR2 FQNEAQ (reference sequence). The CDR3 DNA reads TGTGCCAGCAGACCTGGACAGGGGCCGCGAGGGAGCTCCTACGAGCAGTACTTC. Translating gives CASRPGQGPRGSSYEQYF.

In this sample, this clonotype turned up a few times. The chain couples TRBV27 to TRBJ1-2; 12 nucleotides match TRBD1. CDR1 MNHEY and CDR2 SMNVEV come from the germline V gene (reference sequence). V gave up 5 bases and J gave up 8 bases; unmatched junction bases: 9. This CDR3 region has 15 residues. For the CDR3, the DNA is TGTGCCAGCAGTCCCACCGGGACAGGGGGCTTCGGCTACACCTTC. As protein: CASSPTGTGGFGYTF.

The chain joins TRBV7-9 to TRBJ1-4; D not resolved. The CDR3 sequence is 13 residues long. Trimming removed 3 bases from V and 7 bases from J, with 9 bases in between. The V gene's germline CDR1 is SEHNR and CDR2 FQNEAQ (reference sequence). The CDR3 sequence is CASSFVGPEKLFF. The CDR3 region has the DNA TGTGCCAGCAGCTTTGTCGGACCTGAAAAACTGTTTTTT.

This clonotype has only a few counts. The chain is built from TRBV11-2 and TRBJ2-1; 10 nucleotides agree with TRBD2. The CDR3 loop spans 16 amino acids. The germline V gene encodes CDR1 SGHAT and CDR2 FQNNGV. V shed 8 bases and J 0 bases; nucleotides not matched to a gene: 7. CDR3 sequence: CASCRTSGSSYNEQFF. The CDR3 nucleotides read TGTGCCAGCTGCCGGACTAGCGGCTCCTCCTACAATGAGCAGTTCTTC.

The chain combines TRBV12-3 or TRBV12-4 with TRBJ1-4; D remains unclear. The CDR3 is made up of 14 amino acids. Between the trimmed V and J ends, which lost 2 bases and 0 bases, there was a span of 4 bases. The CDR3: CASSLQATNEKLFF. CDR3 nucleotides: TGTGCCAGCAGTTTACAAGCAACTAATGAAAAACTGTTTTTT.